Detailed here is one T cell receptor (beta chain). This record belongs to a study of T cell changes during pregnancy in multiple sclerosis. The CDR3 sequence is 14 residues long. CDR1 and CDR2 (germline): SGHVS, FQNEAQ. V gave up 3 bases and J gave up 4 bases, with 10 bases separating them. Here immunoSEQ multiplex PCR was the method, and the copy in TCRdb shows in-frame clones only, minus some. The sample contains 40,000 or so clones, about 92% of which appear only once. The TCR sequence derives from a female donor in good health, enrolled as a control in a pregnancy study. The chain has TRBV7-8 and TRBJ1-5; D perhaps matches TRBD1 (5 bases). Specimen: peripheral blood, collected in the third trimester of pregnancy. The CDR3 DNA follows: TGTGCCAGCAGCTTGAGGAGGGGAAATCAGCCCCAGCATTTT. Translated, it gives CASSLRRGNQPQHF.